These 9 T cell receptor beta chains were sequenced from one sample in a study of monozygotic twins with inflammatory bowel disease. For each CDR3 protein, TCRdb gives one entry from its re-call of the 5' RACE reads, without DNA. Here the sample table reports approximately 400,000 distinct CDR3 sequences. The sample consisted of blood. Receptors were obtained from a human donor with ulcerative colitis or Crohn's disease, or a healthy co-twin of an affected twin (not recorded which).

The genes are TRBV7-2 and TRBJ1-6; TCRdb proposes TRBD1, but this gene call is untestable without DNA. This CDR3 region has 14 residues. Germline V gives CDR1 SGHTA, CDR2 FQGNSA. This CDR3 reads CASSYTGLDSPLHF.

This rearrangement joins TRBV10-2 to TRBJ2-4; absent DNA, TCRdb's TRBD1 call cannot be checked. The CDR3 is 18 residues long. Germline lookup yields CDR1 WSHSY and CDR2 SAAADI. The CDR3 loop reads CASSEGRGRETAKNIQYF.

This chain connects TRBV14 to TRBJ1-6; the D call from TCRdb, TRBD1, cannot be confirmed without DNA. Germline loops: CDR1 SGHDN, CDR2 FVKESK. CDR3 size: 15 residues. The chain's CDR3 is CASSQGGAFESPLHF.

CDR3 amino acids: CASSHRTTGNYGYTF. The chain is built from TRBV3-1 and TRBJ1-2. The CDR3 runs 15 residues. Germline CDR1 LGHDT, CDR2 YNNKEL (reference sequence).

The V gene is TRBV27, the J gene TRBJ2-7; the TCRdb D gene call, TRBD2, has no DNA to confirm it. The CDR3 is 15 amino acids. Germline assignment: CDR1 MNHEY and CDR2 SMNVEV (reference sequence). The CDR3 is CASSTLGLKDHEQYF.

The J gene is TRBJ2-7, the V gene TRBV11-2; TCRdb lists TRBD2, though no DNA is available to test this call. CDR1 and CDR2 (germline): SGHAT, FQNNGV. The CDR3 has 14 amino acids. The CDR3 loop reads CASSPSGKSYEQYF.

The rearrangement links TRBV7-8 to TRBJ2-1; TCRdb selects TRBD2, and the lack of DNA leaves this call unchecked. The CDR3 has 19 amino acids. Germline loops: CDR1 SGHVS, CDR2 FQNEAQ. The CDR3 is CASSPRLAGGPLSYNEQFF.

V is TRBV7-9 and J is TRBJ2-1; TCRdb's D call of TRBD2 is untestable without DNA. This CDR3 has 15 residues. CDR1 is SEHNR, CDR2 FQNEAQ, per germline (reference sequence). CDR3 region: CACSFSGRGSDEQFF.

V gene TRBV4-3 combines with J gene TRBJ2-3. Germline V lookup: CDR1 LGHNA, CDR2 YSLEER. This CDR3 contains 15 residues. CDR3 residues: CASSQDFESTDTQYF.